This TCR beta chain was recorded in a study of blood T cell repertoires in COVID-19. The wider study: All recovered Cohort 3 donors got two negative PCRs, got clearance, or saw symptom resolution. Samples of COVID-19 (acute and convalescent) were obtained from the United States, Italy and Spain.

Trimming shortened V by 0 bases and J by 6 bases, and 6 bases separated the two germline ends. This CDR3 contains 13 residues. Germline V gene data show CDR1 as SGHRS and CDR2 as YFSETQ. TCRdb's copy holds only in-frame clones and misses some; the assay was immunoSEQ multiplex PCR. The sample includes fewer than 350,000 clones, around 89% of them seen just once. Participants were placed into cohorts based on the clinical history they reported. The J gene is TRBJ2-2, the V gene TRBV5-1; D gene unclear. Input material: PBMCs or T cells enriched from blood (not recorded which). The TCR originated in a woman in her sixties in a cohort exposed to, infected with or recovered from COVID-19 (not recorded which). CDR3 in DNA: TGCGCCAGCAGCTTGGCCTCGGCCGGGGAGCTGTTTTTT. This sequence encodes CASSLASAGELFF.